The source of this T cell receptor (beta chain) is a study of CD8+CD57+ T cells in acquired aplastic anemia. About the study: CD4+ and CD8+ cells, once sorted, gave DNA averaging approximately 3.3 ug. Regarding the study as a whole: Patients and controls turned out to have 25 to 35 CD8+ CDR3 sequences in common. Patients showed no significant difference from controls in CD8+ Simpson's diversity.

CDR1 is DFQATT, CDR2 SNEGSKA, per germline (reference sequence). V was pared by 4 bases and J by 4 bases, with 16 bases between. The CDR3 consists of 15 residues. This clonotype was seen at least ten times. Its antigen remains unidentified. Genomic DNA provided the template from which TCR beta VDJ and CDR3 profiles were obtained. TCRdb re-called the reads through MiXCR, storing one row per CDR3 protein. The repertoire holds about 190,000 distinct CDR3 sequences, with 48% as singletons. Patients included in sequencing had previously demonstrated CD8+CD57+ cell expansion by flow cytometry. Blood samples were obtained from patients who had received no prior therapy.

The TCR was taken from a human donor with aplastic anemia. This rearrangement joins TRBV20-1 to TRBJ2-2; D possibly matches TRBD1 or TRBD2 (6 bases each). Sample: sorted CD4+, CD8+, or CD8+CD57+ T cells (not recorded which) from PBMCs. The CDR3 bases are TGCAGTGCTAACGTGGCGGGACACTTCACCGGGGAGCTGTTTTTT. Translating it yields CSANVAGHFTGELFF.